The 6 T cell receptor beta chains in this list originate from one sample, sequenced in a study of T cell responses to AZD1222 COVID-19 vaccine. TCRdb's copy holds only in-frame clones and misses some; the assay was immunoSEQ multiplex PCR. There are about 140,000 clones in the sample; roughly 90% occur only once, and about 3% lies in the top ten. Material: peripheral blood, obtained on day 0 of AZD1222 vaccination. The receptors derive from an adult in good health.

This rearrangement joins TRBV5-4 to TRBJ2-1; 7 bases are a match to TRBD2. V shed 5 bases, J shed 7 bases, and the junction held 15 bases outside the gene matches. This CDR3 is built from 16 residues. The germline gives CDR1 SGHNT, CDR2 YYREEE (reference sequence). The CDR3 spells CASSWGGEAYWNEQFF. CDR3 sequence (DNA): TGTGCCAGCAGTTGGGGAGGGGAGGCGTATTGGAATGAGCAGTTCTTC.

This chain joins TRBV28 and TRBJ2-7, with no clear D. The CDR3 covers 13 residues. Germline loops: CDR1 MDHEN, CDR2 SYDVKM. V dropped 7 bases and J dropped 2 bases, with 12 bases sitting between them. The CDR3 DNA reads TGTGCCAGCAAGTCACCGAGCACCTACGAGCAGTACTTC. Translation: CASKSPSTYEQYF.

The chain is built from TRBV6-5 and TRBJ2-7; a possible D gene is TRBD2 (5 bases). Germline V gives CDR1 MNHEY, CDR2 SVGAGI. The CDR3 is 16 amino acids. The V end was cut by 0 bases, the J end by 3 bases, with 15 bases between. CDR3 DNA: TGTGCCAGCAGTTACTCGGATCTTACGGGGAACTACGAGCAGTACTTC. Translation: CASSYSDLTGNYEQYF.

The chain employs TRBV15 and TRBJ2-1; D may be TRBD2 (6 bases). Trimming pared 6 bases from V and 6 bases from J, leaving 12 bases between. Germline V lookup: CDR1 LNHNV, CDR2 YYDKDF (reference sequence). There are 13 residues in the CDR3. The chain's CDR3 is CATRAEAGNEQFF. CDR3 nucleotides: TGTGCCACCAGGGCCGAAGCGGGCAATGAGCAGTTCTTC.

This rearrangement joins TRBV6-2 or TRBV6-3 to TRBJ2-1; D is unresolved. Germline V gives CDR1 MNHEY, CDR2 SVGEGT. This CDR3 is 11 amino acids long. Trimming stripped 3 bases from V and 8 bases from J, with 5 bases between. As DNA, the CDR3 is TGTGCCAGCAGTTATAGGGATGAGCAGTTCTTC. Its translation: CASSYRDEQFF.

V usage is TRBV10-3 and J usage is TRBJ2-3; D ambiguous. This CDR3 comprises 18 residues. Germline lookup yields CDR1 ENHRY and CDR2 SYGVKD. V shed 2 bases and J shed 3 bases, with 21 bases lying between them. CDR3 residues: CAISETPRSGSKTDTQYF. The CDR3 DNA is TGTGCCATCAGTGAGACGCCCCGAAGTGGTAGCAAGACAGATACGCAGTATTTT.